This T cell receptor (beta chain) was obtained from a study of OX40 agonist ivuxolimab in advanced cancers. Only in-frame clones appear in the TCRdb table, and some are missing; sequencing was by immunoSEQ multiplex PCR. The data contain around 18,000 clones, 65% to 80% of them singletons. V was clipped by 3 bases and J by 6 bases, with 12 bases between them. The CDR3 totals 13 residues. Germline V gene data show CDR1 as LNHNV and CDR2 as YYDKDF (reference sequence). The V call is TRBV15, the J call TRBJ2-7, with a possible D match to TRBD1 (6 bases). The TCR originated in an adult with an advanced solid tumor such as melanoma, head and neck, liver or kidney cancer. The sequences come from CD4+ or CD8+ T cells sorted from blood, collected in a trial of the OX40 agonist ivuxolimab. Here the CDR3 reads CATSSNREAEQYF. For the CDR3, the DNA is TGTGCCACCAGCAGCAACAGGGAAGCCGAGCAGTACTTC.